These 8 T cell receptor beta chains came from one sample sequenced in a study of T cell changes during pregnancy in multiple sclerosis (dated by TCRdb to between 2018 and 2021). Library preparation employed the immunoSEQ multiplex PCR assay. The table was pulled from immuneACCESS by TCRdb, which kept in-frame rearrangements only. Such tables lose some clones; where checked, under half of the loss comes from unresolved V genes, and the rest has no known cause. The sample table shows tens of thousands of clones, and 80% to 95% are seen once. Of the sample, around 0.48% falls within the top ten clones. Sequences were derived from CD4+ T cells from peripheral blood mononuclear cells, sampled in the third trimester of pregnancy. Source of these receptors: a female donor with multiple sclerosis, enrolled in a pregnancy study.

This clone was seen a handful of times. The rearrangement uses TRBV25-1 and TRBJ2-5, with D tentatively TRBD1 (5 bases). The V gene lost 1 base and the J gene lost 6 bases, with 12 bases spanning the gap. The CDR3 extends over 14 amino acids. Per the germline V gene, CDR1 is MGHDK and CDR2 is SYGVNS. The CDR3 sequence: CASSEWGQTKTQYF. The CDR3 region has the DNA TGTGCCAGCAGTGAATGGGGCCAGACAAAGACCCAGTACTTC.

This sequence joins TRBV6-1 and TRBJ1-4; no clear D gene. The CDR3 runs 14 residues. CDR1 is MNHNS, CDR2 SASEGT, per germline. The V and J ends lost 6 bases and 0 bases respectively, with 8 bases between them. In DNA form, the CDR3 reads TGTGCCAGCAGACTTGAGGCAACTAATGAAAAACTGTTTTTT. Translation gives CASRLEATNEKLFF.

This clone was counted between two and nine times. V and J are TRBV2 and TRBJ2-7; 16 bases map to TRBD2. Trimming took 6 bases from V and 5 from J; bases not matched to a gene: 7. CDR3 size: 16 residues. Germline loops: CDR1 SNHLY, CDR2 FYNNEI. The CDR3: CASRRGLAGGKNEQYF. The CDR3 DNA reads as TGTGCCAGCAGGAGGGGACTAGCGGGGGGGAAAAACGAGCAGTACTTC.

J is TRBJ1-6 and V is TRBV29-1, with 11 bases aligning to TRBD1. The CDR3 has 14 residues. Losses at the gene ends were 4 bases for V and 8 bases for J; bases not matched to a gene: 4. Looked up from germline, CDR1 is SQVTM and CDR2 is ANQGSEA. CDR3 in DNA: TGCAGCGTTGCCGTGGGACAGGGGGATTCACCCCTCCACTTT. Residues: CSVAVGQGDSPLHF.

The count of this clone is one. The chain combines TRBV10-3 with TRBJ2-6; D is unclear. V was cut by 3 bases and J by 0 bases, with 6 bases left in between. CDR1 and CDR2 (germline): ENHRY, SYGVKD. This CDR3 is 15 amino acids long. The CDR3 region is CAISDQNSGANVLTF. CDR3 sequence (DNA): TGTGCCATCAGTGATCAGAACTCTGGGGCCAACGTCCTGACTTTC.

The chain joins TRBV19 to TRBJ2-7; 8 positions agree with TRBD2. Germline V gene lookup returns CDR1 LNHDA and CDR2 SQIVND (reference sequence). This CDR3 has 14 residues. The V and J ends lost 5 bases and 0 bases, in that order; junction bases with no gene match: 3. The CDR3 region is CASSGLAGSYEQYF. CDR3 bases: TGTGCCAGTAGTGGACTAGCAGGCTCCTACGAGCAGTACTTC.

CDR3 DNA: TGTGCCAGCAGGGCACAGGGGCGGAATTCACCCCTCCACTTT. The encoded protein is CASRAQGRNSPLHF. The chain recombines TRBV6-5 with TRBJ1-6; 7 nucleotides align to TRBD1. The V gene's germline CDR1 is MNHEY and CDR2 SVGAGI. The CDR3 covers 14 residues. Unmatched junction bases numbered 6, after V lost 6 bases and J lost 7 bases.

The rearrangement uses TRBV5-1 and TRBJ2-5; 13 bases align to TRBD2. Trimming at V came to 1 base and at J to 2 bases, leaving 5 bases not matched to a gene. This CDR3 has 17 amino acids. Germline V gene data show CDR1 as SGHRS and CDR2 as YFSETQ. CDR3 bases: TGCGCCAGCAGCTTGTCACTAGCGGGGGGGCCTCAAGAGACCCAGTACTTC. This translates into CASSLSLAGGPQETQYF.